This paragraph covers one T cell receptor (beta chain) sequence. This may come from a read error, since a much larger clone is one base off. For TCRbeta, the library was prepared with unique molecular identifiers. Via MiXCR, TCRdb re-called the PCR reads, giving one row per CDR3 protein. The sample lists roughly 170,000 distinct CDR3 sequences, 6% to 7% seen once, with 3% in the top ten. The data belong to a study of T-cell reconstitution after alpha-beta-depleted transplantation in children. Germline CDR1 is SEHNR and CDR2 is FQNEAQ (reference sequence). The CDR3 has 14 amino acids. The rearrangement uses TRBV7-9 and TRBJ2-7; D is unresolved. The last part of the DNA fits TRBJ2-1 better; the J call may be wrong. This receptor was identified in a human donor who donated a stem cell graft to a child with Wiskott-Aldrich syndrome. This specimen was PBMCs from the stem cell graft donor, taken from the stem cell graft. The CDR3 sequence is CASSRLSRSYEQFF. CDR3 in DNA: TGTGCCAGCAGCCGTCTCTCGCGATCCTACGAGCAGTTCTTC.